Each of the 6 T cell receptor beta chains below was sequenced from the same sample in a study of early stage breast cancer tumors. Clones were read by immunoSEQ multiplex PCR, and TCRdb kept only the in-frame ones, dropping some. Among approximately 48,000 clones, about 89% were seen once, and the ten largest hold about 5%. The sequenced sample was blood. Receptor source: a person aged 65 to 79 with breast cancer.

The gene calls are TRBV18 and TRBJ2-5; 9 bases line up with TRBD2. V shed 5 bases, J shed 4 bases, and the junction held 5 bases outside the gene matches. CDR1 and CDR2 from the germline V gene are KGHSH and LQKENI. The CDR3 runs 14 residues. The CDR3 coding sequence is TGTGCCAGCTCAGGCGGGGGGGCCGGAGAGACCCAGTACTTC. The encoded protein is CASSGGGAGETQYF.

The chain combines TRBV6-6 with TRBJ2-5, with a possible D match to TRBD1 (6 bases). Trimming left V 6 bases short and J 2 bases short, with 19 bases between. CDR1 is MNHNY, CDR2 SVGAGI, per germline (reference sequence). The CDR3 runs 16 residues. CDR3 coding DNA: TGTGCCAGCAGCTTAAGCGCCGGGACACAGCAAGAGACCCAGTACTTC. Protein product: CASSLSAGTQQETQYF.

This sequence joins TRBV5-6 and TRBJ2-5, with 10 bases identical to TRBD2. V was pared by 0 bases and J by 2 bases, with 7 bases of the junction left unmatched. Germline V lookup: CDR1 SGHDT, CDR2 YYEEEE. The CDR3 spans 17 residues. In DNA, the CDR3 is TGTGCCAGCAGCTTGGGGTTTAGCGGGGGGTCTCAAGAGACCCAGTACTTC. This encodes CASSLGFSGGSQETQYF.

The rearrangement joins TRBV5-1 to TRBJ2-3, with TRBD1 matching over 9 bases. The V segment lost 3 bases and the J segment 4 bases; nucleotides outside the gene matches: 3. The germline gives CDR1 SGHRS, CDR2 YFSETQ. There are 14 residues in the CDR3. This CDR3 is CASSWTGEADTQYF. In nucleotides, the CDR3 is TGCGCCAGCAGCTGGACAGGGGAAGCAGATACGCAGTATTTT.

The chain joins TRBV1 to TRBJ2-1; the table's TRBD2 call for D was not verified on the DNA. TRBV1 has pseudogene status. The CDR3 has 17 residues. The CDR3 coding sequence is TGCACCAGCAGCCAAACTCGGGACTCGTCCTCCTACAATGAGCAGTTCTTC. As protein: CTSSQTRDSSSYNEQFF.

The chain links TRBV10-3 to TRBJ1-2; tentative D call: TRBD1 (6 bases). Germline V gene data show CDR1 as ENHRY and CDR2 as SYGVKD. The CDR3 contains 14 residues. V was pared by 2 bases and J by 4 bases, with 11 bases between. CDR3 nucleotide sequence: TGTGCCATCAGTGAGCGGGAGGGGGGCTATGGCTACACCTTC. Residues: CAISEREGGYGYTF.